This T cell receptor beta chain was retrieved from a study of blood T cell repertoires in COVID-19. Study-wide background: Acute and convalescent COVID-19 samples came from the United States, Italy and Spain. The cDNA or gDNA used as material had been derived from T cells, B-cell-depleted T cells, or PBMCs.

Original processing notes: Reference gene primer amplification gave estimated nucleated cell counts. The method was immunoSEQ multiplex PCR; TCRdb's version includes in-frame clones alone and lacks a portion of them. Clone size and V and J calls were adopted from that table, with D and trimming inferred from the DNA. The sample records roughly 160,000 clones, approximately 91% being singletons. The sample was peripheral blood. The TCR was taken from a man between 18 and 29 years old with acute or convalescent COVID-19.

The CDR3, as DNA: TGTGCCAGCAGTTTGGTGGGGGGGTCGAATGAAGCTTTCTTT. This codes for CASSLVGGSNEAFF. The rearrangement uses TRBV27 and TRBJ1-1; D possibly corresponds to TRBD1 (5 bases). The CDR3 loop spans 14 amino acids. Germline values: CDR1 MNHEY, CDR2 SMNVEV (reference sequence). V was pared by 3 bases and J by 7 bases, with 15 bases between.